This is a list of T cell receptor beta chains from one sample in a study of CD8 T cells in ankylosing spondylitis. TCRdb analysed the 5' RACE reads with MiXCR anew, one entry per CDR3 protein. The table has about 230,000 distinct CDR3 sequences, roughly 8% seen once. Sequencing was done on a sample of blood, either unsorted or a sorted T cell fraction (not recorded which). These receptors were collected from a female donor with ankylosing spondylitis or in good health (not recorded which). The CDR3 runs from the conserved cysteine through the conserved F or W. D genes are given only for firm matches. Rows give clone size only sometimes, using once, few, many, or a class for an expanded clone.

V	D	J	size	DNA	CDR3
TRBV4-1	-	TRBJ2-2	many	TGCGCCAGCAGCCAAGCACAGGGGAACACCGGGGAGCTGTTTTTT	CASSQAQGNTGELFF
TRBV7-9	TRBD1	TRBJ2-4	many	TGTGCCAGCAGCCCGGACAGGGACATTCAGTACTTC	CASSPDRDIQYF
TRBV6-2/TRBV6-3	-	TRBJ2-3	many	TGTGCCAGCAGTTACGGCTTCACAGATACGCAGTATTTT	CASSYGFTDTQYF
TRBV30	TRBD1	TRBJ1-2	many	TGTGCCTGGAGTGTTGGACAGGGCTATGGCTACACCTTC	CAWSVGQGYGYTF
TRBV4-3	-	TRBJ2-5	many	TGCGCCAGCAGCCAAGGACCATACAGGGGAGGAGAGACCCAGTACTTC	CASSQGPYRGGETQYF
TRBV20-1	-	TRBJ1-2	-	TGCAGTGCCCCTACCAAGGTCGAATCCCCTGGCTACACCTTC	CSAPTKVESPGYTF
TRBV5-5	TRBD2	TRBJ2-3	many	TGTGCCAGCAGCTTGGAAGAGGCGGGGGGCGCGGGAGATACGCAGTATTTT	CASSLEEAGGAGDTQYF
TRBV12-3/TRBV12-4	-	TRBJ2-5	many	TGTGCCAGCAGCCCAGTGGGGTTGCAAGAGACCCAGTACTTC	CASSPVGLQETQYF
TRBV28	-	TRBJ2-7	many	TGTGCCAGCAGTCCCCGGTATGAGGACGAGCAGTACTTC	CASSPRYEDEQYF
TRBV7-4	-	TRBJ1-5	many	TGTGCCAGCAGCTTAGACAGGGTGAGCAATCAGCCCCAGCATTTT	CASSLDRVSNQPQHF
TRBV5-1	TRBD1	TRBJ2-7	-	TGCGCCAGCAGCTCCCGATCCGGGACAGGTTCTTACGAGCAGTACTTC	CASSSRSGTGSYEQYF
TRBV2	-	TRBJ2-5	many	TGTGCCAGCAGTGAAAGCGTCCGGGGAGGCAGCGAGACCCAGTACTTC	CASSESVRGGSETQYF
TRBV20-1	-	TRBJ2-4	many	TGCAGTGCTCGTTACGGGGTTCTAGCCAAAAACATTCAGTACTTC	CSARYGVLAKNIQYF
TRBV20-1	-	TRBJ2-1	many	TGCAGTGCTGTTTTGAGCTGGGGGAGCCACAATGAGCAGTTCTTC	CSAVLSWGSHNEQFF
TRBV29-1	-	TRBJ2-3	many	TGCAGCGTTGCGGCGGTTGGGGATACGCAGTATTTT	CSVAAVGDTQYF
TRBV7-9	-	TRBJ2-7	many	TGTGCCAGCAGCCCCTCAAGTTCCTACGAGCAGTACTTC	CASSPSSSYEQYF
TRBV7-8	-	TRBJ2-1	many	TGTGCCAGCAGCTTAAGGGGGGTGTTAGCGGCAGGTTACAATGAGCAGTTCTTC	CASSLRGVLAAGYNEQFF
TRBV28	-	TRBJ2-2	many	TGTGCCAGCAGGGGCGCTCCCGGGGAGCTGTTTTTT	CASRGAPGELFF
TRBV7-9	TRBD2	TRBJ2-7	few	TGTGCCAGCAGCTTAGCGGGACTAGTCTACGAGCAGTACTTC	CASSLAGLVYEQYF
TRBV29-1	TRBD2	TRBJ2-3	many	TGCAGCGTTGAGTTCCTAGCGGGAGGGCTTCCAGATACGCAGTATTTT	CSVEFLAGGLPDTQYF
TRBV7-9	-	TRBJ1-1	many	TGTGCCAGCACGGGCGTTCGGGGGAACACTGAAGCTTTCTTT	CASTGVRGNTEAFF
TRBV10-3	-	TRBJ1-5	many	TGTGCCATCAGTGCCTCTAATCAGCCCCAGCATTTT	CAISASNQPQHF
TRBV29-1	-	TRBJ2-5	many	TGCAGCGTTGGGCGGGTAGCTTTCCAAGAGACCCAGTACTTC	CSVGRVAFQETQYF
TRBV12-3/TRBV12-4	-	TRBJ1-1	many	TGTGCCAGCTCCGAAGTGGCGACTGAAGCTTTCTTT	CASSEVATEAFF
TRBV28	TRBD1	TRBJ1-2	many	TGTGCCAGCAGCACGACAGGGGGATCACAAAAGGATGGCTACACCTTC	CASSTTGGSQKDGYTF
TRBV20-1	-	TRBJ2-1	many	TGCAGTGCTATGACGGGAAGAAGGAATGAGCAGTTCTTC	CSAMTGRRNEQFF
TRBV6-5	-	TRBJ1-2	many	TGTGCCAGCAGTTCTCCGGTCGGCTACACCTTC	CASSSPVGYTF
TRBV7-9	TRBD1	TRBJ2-2	few	TGTGCCAGCAGCACGGACAGGACGCGCACCGGGGAGCTGTTTTTT	CASSTDRTRTGELFF
TRBV29-1	TRBD2	TRBJ2-1	many	TGCAGCGTTGACCTCGCTAGCGGTGGGTACAATGAGCAGTTCTTC	CSVDLASGGYNEQFF
TRBV29-1	TRBD2	TRBJ2-1	many	TGCAGCGTTGTTGGACTAGCGGGGGAGCAGTTCTTC	CSVVGLAGEQFF
TRBV11-3	TRBD2	TRBJ2-3	many	TGTGCCAGCAGCCCGGGACTAGAGAGCACAGATACGCAGTATTTT	CASSPGLESTDTQYF
TRBV29-1	-	TRBJ2-7	many	TGCAGCGTTTTCCGACAAGAGGACTACGAGCAGTACTTC	CSVFRQEDYEQYF
TRBV6-5	-	TRBJ1-1	few	TGTGCCAGCAGTCGGGGCGCGGGTGAAGCTTTCTTT	CASSRGAGEAFF
TRBV20-1	-	TRBJ1-5	many	TGCAGTGCTAGTGTAAGGGTGGGTCAGCCCCAGCATTTT	CSASVRVGQPQHF
TRBV29-1	TRBD2	TRBJ2-1	many	TGCAGCGTTGCTACCTCTAGCGGGACCTACAATGAGCAGTTCTTC	CSVATSSGTYNEQFF
TRBV12-3/TRBV12-4	TRBD1	TRBJ1-1	many	TGTGCCAGCAGTTCCCCTCTTGACAGGGCAAGCTCTGAAGCTTTCTTT	CASSSPLDRASSEAFF
TRBV15	TRBD2	TRBJ2-7	many	TGTGCCACCAGCGGACGACTAGCGGGACTACAAGAGCAGTACTTC	CATSGRLAGLQEQYF
TRBV28	TRBD1	TRBJ1-2	many	TGTGCCAGCAGTTTAGGTGCACAGGGGGTCCTTGGCTACACCTTC	CASSLGAQGVLGYTF
TRBV6-2/TRBV6-3	-	TRBJ2-2	many	TGTGCCAGCATAAAAAGAAAGAACACCGGGGAGCTGTTTTTT	CASIKRKNTGELFF
TRBV27	-	TRBJ2-3	many	TGTGCCAGCAGTTCTTACGGGAGAAGTGCAGATACGCAGTATTTT	CASSSYGRSADTQYF
TRBV12-3/TRBV12-4	TRBD2	TRBJ2-1	many	TGTGCCAGCAGTTTAAGTTCGAGCGGGAGGGCCAACTATGAGCAGTTCTTC	CASSLSSSGRANYEQFF